This entry lists 24 T cell receptor beta chains sequenced from one sample in a study of T cells after posttransplantation cyclophosphamide. Using immunoSEQ multiplex PCR, the repertoire was profiled, and TCRdb retains in-frame clones only, with some absent. The sample lists about 52,000 clones, 85% to 95% occurring once. What was sequenced was PBMCs. Source of these receptors: a woman aged 25 to 39 in good health and a related stem cell transplant donor.

The gene calls are TRBV14 and TRBJ2-3; D uncertain. Trimming cost V 4 bases and J 6 bases, with 8 bases left between them. The CDR3 extends over 12 amino acids. Germline V gives CDR1 SGHDN, CDR2 FVKESK. CDR3 amino acids: CASSLSRDTQYF. The CDR3 DNA is TGTGCCAGCAGCCTCTCCCGGGATACGCAGTATTTT.

J is TRBJ2-1 and V is TRBV6-1, with D perhaps TRBD1 (5 bases). The CDR3 has 11 residues. Germline values: CDR1 MNHNS, CDR2 SASEGT. With 10 bases removed from V and 9 bases from J, the gap between germline ends came to 13 bases. CDR3 DNA sequence: TGTGCCACCCTCAGGGTTGTTGAGCAGTTCTTC. This gives the protein CATLRVVEQFF.

This chain links TRBV5-1 with TRBJ1-1; 9 bases are shared with TRBD1. This CDR3 comprises 15 residues. V shed 4 bases and J 2 bases; nucleotides not matched to a gene: 6. Germline assignment: CDR1 SGHRS and CDR2 YFSETQ. CDR3 sequence reads: CASSPGDRDNTEAFF. The CDR3 DNA reads TGCGCCAGCAGCCCGGGGGACAGGGACAACACTGAAGCTTTCTTT.

This clone was found once. The rearrangement links TRBV5-1 to TRBJ2-1, with 7 bases fitting TRBD1. CDR1 SGHRS and CDR2 YFSETQ come from the germline V gene. The V and J ends lost 0 bases and 6 bases, in that order; junction bases with no gene match: 9. The CDR3 is made up of 16 amino acids. The CDR3 bases are TGCGCCAGCAGCTTGGAGGGACAGCGGAGGTTCAATGAGCAGTTCTTC. It is translated as CASSLEGQRRFNEQFF.

Details on this clone: Within the sample, other DNA sequences also encode this same CDR3. The rearrangement uses TRBV29-1 and TRBJ2-7, with 8 bases that match TRBD1. The CDR3 covers 14 residues. CDR1 and CDR2 (germline): SQVTM, ANQGSEA. V was pared by 6 bases and J by 1 base, with 8 bases of the junction left unmatched. CDR3 DNA sequence: TGCAGCGTGCTCAGAACAGGGGGATCCTACGAGCAGTACTTC. Its protein product is CSVLRTGGSYEQYF.

This clone was observed once. V usage is TRBV28 and J usage is TRBJ1-5; D is unresolved. Germline V lookup: CDR1 MDHEN, CDR2 SYDVKM. V was trimmed by 0 bases and J by 6 bases, leaving 12 bases between them. This CDR3 region has 15 residues. In DNA, the CDR3 is TGTGCCAGCAGTTTATGGCTCGGGGTAAGTCAGCCCCAGCATTTT. Encoded protein: CASSLWLGVSQPQHF.

V usage is TRBV30 and J usage is TRBJ1-6, with 7 bases that match TRBD1. Germline V gene sequence: CDR1 GTSNPN, CDR2 SVGIG (reference sequence). The CDR3 sequence is 16 residues long. The ends lost 4 bases at V and 5 bases at J; junction bases unmatched: 11. The CDR3: CAWISHGTANNSPLHF. CDR3 nucleotides: TGTGCCTGGATCTCCCACGGGACAGCTAATAATTCACCCCTCCACTTT.

This chain joins TRBV6-5 and TRBJ2-7; TRBD1 matches 8 bases. The CDR3 runs 14 residues. V dropped 5 bases and J dropped 1; count of bases not matched to a gene: 4. The germline V gene encodes CDR1 MNHEY and CDR2 SVGAGI. This CDR3 is CASSTRQGSYEQYF. The CDR3 DNA is TGTGCCAGCAGTACCCGACAGGGGTCCTACGAGCAGTACTTC.

V is TRBV6-5 and J is TRBJ2-7, with D perhaps matching TRBD1 (5 bases). CDR1 is MNHEY and CDR2 is SVGAGI in the germline V gene. Trimming took 5 bases from V and 6 from J, leaving 11 bases between them. The CDR3 has 12 amino acids. The CDR3 region is CASSTGWFEQYF. The CDR3, as DNA: TGTGCCAGCAGTACAGGTTGGTTCGAGCAGTACTTC.

The chain has TRBV14 and TRBJ2-7, with D uncertain. In germline, CDR1 is SGHDN, CDR2 FVKESK. The V gene lost 0 bases and the J gene lost 6 bases, with 18 bases spanning the gap. This CDR3 is 16 amino acids long. Here the CDR3 reads CASSQEMARGLLEQYF. The CDR3 DNA follows: TGTGCCAGCAGCCAAGAGATGGCCCGAGGCCTCCTCGAGCAGTACTTC.

This chain connects TRBV6-1 to TRBJ1-1; 7 nucleotides align to TRBD1. The CDR3 has 14 amino acids. V lost 7 bases and J lost 2; bases outside the gene matches: 7. Per the germline V gene, CDR1 is MNHNS and CDR2 is SASEGT. The CDR3 protein is CASISGGFNTEAFF. The CDR3 DNA follows: TGTGCCAGCATATCAGGGGGTTTTAACACTGAAGCTTTCTTT.

The V call is TRBV29-1, the J call TRBJ2-5, with 9 bases matching TRBD2. V lost 3 bases to trimming and J lost 4 bases; unmatched junction nucleotides: 0. This CDR3 region has 12 residues. Germline values: CDR1 SQVTM, CDR2 ANQGSEA. Here the CDR3 reads CSVDSGGETQYF. CDR3 nucleotide sequence: TGCAGCGTTGATAGCGGGGGAGAGACCCAGTACTTC.

CDR3 loop: CASSVNSYEQYF. The CDR3 bases are TGTGCCAGCAGTGTCAACTCCTACGAGCAGTACTTC. This rearrangement joins TRBV27 to TRBJ2-7; no clear D. With 5 bases removed from V and 0 bases from J, the gap between germline ends came to 5 bases. The CDR3 has 12 amino acids. From germline, CDR1 is MNHEY and CDR2 SMNVEV (reference sequence).

The V call is TRBV15, the J call TRBJ1-5; a possible D gene is TRBD1 (6 bases). Trimming left V 0 bases short and J 7 bases short, with 16 bases between. The CDR3 sequence is 16 residues long. Germline loops: CDR1 LNHNV, CDR2 YYDKDF (reference sequence). The CDR3 here is CATSRDKGGLGQPQHF. CDR3 DNA: TGTGCCACCAGCAGAGACAAGGGGGGGCTCGGCCAGCCCCAGCATTTT.

The V call is TRBV7-2, the J call TRBJ2-7, with D maybe TRBD1 (6 bases). The germline V gene encodes CDR1 SGHTA and CDR2 FQGNSA. V dropped 0 bases and J dropped 3 bases, with 6 bases sitting between them. This CDR3 spans 13 amino acids. CDR3 nucleotides: TGTGCCAGCAGCTTAGCACAGGGCTACGAGCAGTACTTC. It is translated as CASSLAQGYEQYF.

This clone came up once. J is TRBJ1-3 and V is TRBV6-5; 8 nucleotides match TRBD1. J was trimmed by 9 bases and V by 9 bases; bases with no gene match: 10. The CDR3 has 13 amino acids. Looked up from germline, CDR1 is MNHEY and CDR2 is SVGAGI. CDR3 loop: CASTDRALVTIYF. The CDR3 nucleotides are TGTGCCAGTACGGACAGGGCCCTGGTCACCATATATTTT.

The rearrangement links TRBV28 to TRBJ1-4, with TRBD1 matching 9 bases. The CDR3 length is 16 residues. Germline V lookup: CDR1 MDHEN, CDR2 SYDVKM. With V trimmed by 3 bases and J by 11 bases, 13 bases remained unmatched. This CDR3 is CASSFYLGDREGKLFF. For the CDR3, the DNA is TGTGCCAGCAGTTTCTATCTTGGGGACAGGGAGGGGAAACTGTTTTTT.

V is TRBV2 and J is TRBJ2-7; perhaps TRBD2 as D (6 bases). V was pared by 4 bases and J by 2 bases, with 9 bases between. The CDR3 length is 13 residues. Germline lookup yields CDR1 SNHLY and CDR2 FYNNEI. The CDR3 here is CASSGGVTYEQYF. CDR3 in DNA: TGTGCCAGCAGTGGGGGGGTCACCTACGAGCAGTACTTC. Filled out from reference TRBV2 and TRBJ2-7, the complete variable domain reads EPEVTQTPSHQVTQMGQEVILRCVPISNHLYFYWYRQILGQKVEFLVSFYNNEISEKSEIFDDQFSVERPDGSNFTLKIRSTKLEDSAMYFCASSGGVTYEQYFGPGTRLTVT.

The chain carries TRBV5-5 and TRBJ1-6, with unresolved D. CDR1 is SGHKS and CDR2 is YYEKEE in the germline V gene (reference sequence). Trimming shortened V by 4 bases and J by 7 bases, and 9 bases separated the two germline ends. The CDR3 runs to 13 residues. The CDR3: CASSPLVNSPLHF. The CDR3 nucleotides read TGTGCCAGCAGCCCCCTAGTGAATTCACCCCTCCACTTT. Based on the CDR3 plus reference TRBV5-5 and TRBJ1-6, the full variable domain is DAGVTQSPTHLIKTRGQQVTLRCSPISGHKSVSWYQQVLGQGPQFIFQYYEKEERGRGNFPDRFSARQFPNYSSELNVNALLLGDSALYLCASSPLVNSPLHFGNGTRLTVT.

The chain recombines TRBV28 with TRBJ2-7; 7 bases agree with TRBD1. V lost 6 bases to trimming and J lost 2 bases; unmatched junction nucleotides: 4. From germline, CDR1 is MDHEN and CDR2 SYDVKM. CDR3 length: 13 amino acids. CDR3 amino acids: CASRATGTYEQYF. In DNA, the CDR3 is TGTGCCAGCAGGGCGACAGGGACCTACGAGCAGTACTTC.

The J gene is TRBJ2-7, the V gene TRBV5-4; 7 bases fit TRBD2. Germline CDR1 is SGHNT and CDR2 is YYREEE (reference sequence). CDR3 length equals 15 residues. With V trimmed by 4 bases and J by 2 bases, 9 bases remained unmatched. The CDR3 reads CASSTGLDTTYEQYF. The CDR3 nucleotides read TGTGCCAGCAGCACAGGACTAGACACAACCTACGAGCAGTACTTC. Together with reference TRBV5-4 and TRBJ2-7, the CDR3 gives the full variable domain: ETGVTQSPTHLIKTRGQQVTLRCSSQSGHNTVSWYQQALGQGPQFIFQYYREEENGRGNFPPRFSGLQFPNYSSELNVNALELDDSALYLCASSTGLDTTYEQYFGPGTRLTVT.

The chain uses TRBV27 and TRBJ2-3, with 8 bases identical to TRBD1. Looked up from germline, CDR1 is MNHEY and CDR2 is SMNVEV (reference sequence). The CDR3 is 16 amino acids. V was clipped by 6 bases and J by 2 bases; unmatched bases: 10. The CDR3 nucleotides read TGTGCCAGCAGCCTGACAGGGGCCGCCCCCACAGATACGCAGTATTTT. Translating gives CASSLTGAAPTDTQYF.

The J gene is TRBJ1-1, the V gene TRBV5-5; 7 nucleotides line up with TRBD1. The CDR3 is 15 residues long. Trimming took 4 bases from V and 6 from J; bases not matched to a gene: 12. Per the germline V gene, CDR1 is SGHKS and CDR2 is YYEKEE (reference sequence). CDR3 coding DNA: TGTGCCAGCAGCAGAGGACAGGACCAGAAGGCTGAAGCTTTCTTT. Translating gives CASSRGQDQKAEAFF.

J is TRBJ2-2 and V is TRBV6-6; TRBD2 matches at 8 bases. Germline V CDR1 and CDR2: MNHNY, SVGAGI (reference sequence). The CDR3 sequence is 14 residues long. V lost 9 bases to trimming and J lost 0 bases; unmatched junction nucleotides: 3. The CDR3 region has the DNA TGTGCCAGTCGGGGGGGGGCGAACACCGGGGAGCTGTTTTTT. This codes for CASRGGANTGELFF.